The source of this T cell receptor beta chain is a study of blood T cell repertoires in COVID-19. As for the study in general: The United States, Italy and Spain provided the acute and convalescent COVID-19 samples. T cells, B-cell-depleted T cells, or PBMCs supplied cDNA or gDNA.

The CDR3 spans 16 residues. V shed 2 bases and J shed 8 bases, with 17 bases lying between them. Germline-derived CDR1 and CDR2 are SGHRS and YFSETQ. Authors' processing steps: Nucleated cell counts were estimated from reference gene primer amplification. The method was immunoSEQ multiplex PCR; TCRdb's version includes in-frame clones alone and lacks a portion of them. The DNA gave D and trimming, while V, J and clone size come from that table. The profile shows 95,000 to 130,000 clones, roughly 85% of them singletons. The count of this clone is one. V usage is TRBV5-1 and J usage is TRBJ1-6; a weak D match, TRBD1 (5 bases). This TCR was recovered from a man aged 30 to 39 with acute or convalescent COVID-19. Sequenced input: peripheral blood. The CDR3 DNA reads as TGCGCCAGCAGCTTCTACCACCCGGGGGTTGATTCACCCCTCCACTTT. Its protein product is CASSFYHPGVDSPLHF.